This TCR beta chain was profiled in a study of cytomegalovirus exposure and HLA in healthy donors. The study's findings and limits: It was 150 or so TCR beta chains that were listed as cytomegalovirus-associated. Most TCR sequences showed up rarely, but some public TCRs showed up in many donors.

Points on this clone: Its antigen is unknown.

The table came from immunoSEQ multiplex PCR; TCRdb's copy has only in-frame clones and leaves some out. Among 50,000 or so clones listed, approximately 93% were seen once. The material sequenced was PBMCs. This clonotype was obtained from a woman aged 18-30 years in good health and CMV-seropositive.

The CDR3 nucleotides are TGTGCCAGCAGCTTCCCGACTAGCGGGAGCTCCTACGAGCAGTACTTC. Its translation: CASSFPTSGSSYEQYF. V gene TRBV7-2 combines with J gene TRBJ2-7; 12 nucleotides match TRBD2. V shed 3 bases and J 0 bases; nucleotides not matched to a gene: 3. The CDR3 has 16 residues. Germline V gene data show CDR1 as SGHTA and CDR2 as FQGNSA.